Given below is one T cell receptor beta chain in context. The data originate from a study of blood T cells in healthy people across ages. Sample-barcoded 5' priming and a J-beta primer mix drove a second PCR of about 6 to 12 cycles. TCRdb ran MiXCR on the 5' RACE reads and lists one entry per CDR3 protein. The sample holds about 570,000 distinct CDR3 sequences, roughly a quarter seen once. V lost 3 bases and J lost 2, with 11 bases in between. Germline values: CDR1 SGHTA, CDR2 FQGNSA. This CDR3 comprises 14 residues. This same sample was also taken into another study, of T cells of mothers and their children. From that second work: With unrelated pairs as the comparison, related mother-child pairs had a slightly higher overlap that was not significant.

The specimen sequenced was blood. The chain recombines TRBV7-2 with TRBJ2-7; D is possibly TRBD1 or TRBD2 (5 bases each). This TCR was sampled from a boy aged 2 to 10 in good health. The CDR3 DNA reads as TGTGCCAGCAGCTTTGGGGGACGGCCCTACGAGCAGTACTTC. Translation: CASSFGGRPYEQYF.